Listed below are T cell receptor beta chains from one sample, sequenced in a study of blood T cell repertoires in COVID-19. TCRdb's table, derived via immunoSEQ multiplex PCR, lists solely in-frame clones and lacks some. This table has approximately 200,000 clones, just over 85% appearing once. Sequences were obtained from peripheral blood. The receptor source for this set is a man between 18 and 29 years old with active or convalescent COVID-19. Each CDR3 is given with its conserved first and last residue. The D gene is left open where the match is weak. Clone size appears in some rows only: once, few, many, or a class for an expanded clone.

clone_size | j_call | v_call | d_call | cdr3_aa | cdr3_nt
NA | TRBJ2-3 | TRBV5-5 | TRBD2 | CASSEAGTSAATQYF | TGTGCCAGCAGCGAAGCCGGGACTAGCGCCGCTACGCAGTATTTT
NA | TRBJ1-2 | TRBV11-2 | NA | CASSLEVQGPLRSGYTF | TGTGCCAGCAGCTTAGAGGTTCAGGGGCCTCTACGGTCTGGCTACACCTTC
NA | TRBJ1-5 | TRBV10-1 | NA | CASSESGREYSNQPQHF | TGCGCCAGCAGTGAGTCGGGCAGGGAATATAGCAATCAGCCCCAGCATTTT
NA | TRBJ2-7 | TRBV14 | NA | CASSQYYEQYF | TGTGCCAGCAGCCAATACTACGAGCAGTACTTC
NA | TRBJ2-2 | TRBV10-3 | TRBD1 | CAITDRGNTGELFF | TGTGCCATCACCGACAGGGGGAACACCGGGGAGCTGTTTTTT
NA | TRBJ1-2 | TRBV4-3 | NA | CASSQDRFDLMSYGYTF | TGCGCCAGCAGCCAAGATCGTTTTGACTTAATGAGCTATGGCTACACCTTC
NA | TRBJ2-7 | TRBV11-3 | NA | CASSLDRAGLGEQYF | TGTGCCAGCAGCTTAGATCGGGCAGGGCTTGGCGAGCAGTACTTC
NA | TRBJ1-1 | TRBV28 | NA | CASSGWTVTEAFF | TGTGCCAGCAGTGGGTGGACAGTCACTGAAGCTTTCTTT
NA | TRBJ2-2 | TRBV24-1 | NA | CATKKGTGELFF | TGTGCCACCAAGAAGGGGACCGGGGAGCTGTTTTTT
NA | TRBJ1-2 | TRBV6-1 | NA | CASSERVQGLLYGYTF | TGTGCCAGCAGTGAAAGGGTGCAGGGCCTCCTCTATGGCTACACCTTC
NA | TRBJ1-6 | TRBV19 | NA | CASSSTGYNSPLHF | TGTGCCAGTAGTTCGACAGGTTATAATTCACCCCTCCACTTT
few | TRBJ2-7 | TRBV28 | NA | CASSPNSYEQYF | TGTGCCAGCAGTCCCAATTCCTACGAGCAGTACTTC
NA | TRBJ1-1 | TRBV6-6 | NA | CASRTSTGEAFF | TGTGCCAGCAGGACGTCGACGGGTGAAGCTTTCTTT
NA | TRBJ2-6 | TRBV27 | NA | CASAATQGPSGANVLTF | TGTGCCAGCGCTGCGACACAGGGACCCTCTGGGGCCAACGTCCTGACTTTC
NA | TRBJ1-3 | TRBV28 | TRBD1 | CASSPGQSSGNTIYF | TGTGCCAGCAGTCCGGGACAGAGCTCTGGAAACACCATATATTTT
NA | TRBJ1-1 | TRBV11-2 | NA | CASSPRTARLNTEAFF | TGTGCCAGCAGCCCCCGGACAGCCAGATTGAACACTGAAGCTTTCTTT
NA | TRBJ2-3 | TRBV28 | TRBD2 | CASSTAGASTDTQYF | TGTGCCAGCAGCACAGCGGGAGCGAGCACAGATACGCAGTATTTT
once | TRBJ2-5 | TRBV3-1/TRBV3-2 | NA | CASIGGPGTQYF | TGTGCCAGCATAGGGGGTCCGGGAACCCAGTACTTC
NA | TRBJ1-3 | TRBV19 | NA | CASSPRRPSGNTIYF | TGTGCCAGTAGTCCCCGGAGGCCCTCTGGAAACACCATATATTTT
NA | TRBJ2-5 | TRBV10-2 | TRBD2 | CASSGEGAGGSVETQYF | TGCGCCAGCAGTGGGGAGGGAGCGGGAGGTTCCGTGGAGACCCAGTACTTC
NA | TRBJ2-2 | TRBV4-1 | NA | CASSQETSLTGELFF | TGCGCCAGCAGCCAAGAAACTAGCCTGACCGGGGAGCTGTTTTTT
once | TRBJ1-2 | TRBV5-4 | TRBD1 | CASSPGQEYYGYTF | TGTGCCAGCAGCCCGGGACAGGAATACTATGGCTACACCTTC
NA | TRBJ2-2 | TRBV28 | NA | CASSLLAGNTGELFF | TGTGCCAGCAGTTTACTTGCAGGGAACACCGGGGAGCTGTTTTTT
NA | TRBJ2-7 | TRBV27 | TRBD1 | CASSFGQAAVQYF | TGTGCCAGCAGTTTTGGACAGGCGGCCGTGCAGTACTTC
NA | TRBJ1-2 | TRBV4-3 | TRBD1 | CASSQDRENGYTF | TGCGCCAGCAGCCAGGACAGGGAAAATGGCTACACCTTC
NA | TRBJ1-1 | TRBV6-6 | NA | CASSYSGPQNAFF | TGTGCCAGCAGTTACAGTGGCCCACAGAACGCTTTCTTT
NA | TRBJ1-1 | TRBV3-1/TRBV3-2 | NA | CASSLTGIRTEAFF | TGTGCCAGCAGCCTAACAGGGATTCGGACTGAAGCTTTCTTT
NA | TRBJ2-1 | TRBV27 | TRBD2 | CASRITGTSEHNEQFF | TGTGCCAGCAGGATCACCGGGACTAGCGAGCACAATGAGCAGTTCTTC
NA | TRBJ2-5 | TRBV27 | TRBD1 | CASSRRDRVETQYF | TGTGCCAGCAGCCGACGCGACAGGGTTGAGACCCAGTACTTC
NA | TRBJ2-3 | TRBV24-1 | NA | CATSHERGHTDTQYF | TGTGCCACCAGCCACGAGCGGGGACACACAGATACGCAGTATTTT
NA | TRBJ2-7 | TRBV27 | NA | CASSSPPYYEQYF | TGTGCCAGCAGTTCCCCCCCCTACTACGAGCAGTACTTC
NA | TRBJ2-5 | TRBV30 | TRBD2 | CAWRLAGAETQYF | TGTGCCTGGAGACTAGCGGGAGCAGAGACCCAGTACTTC
once | TRBJ2-3 | TRBV28 | NA | CASRTGLTTQYF | TGTGCCAGCAGAACCGGACTTACTACGCAGTATTTT
NA | TRBJ2-1 | TRBV5-1 | TRBD2 | CASSPLAGESYNEQFF | TGCGCCAGCAGCCCTCTAGCGGGAGAATCCTACAATGAGCAGTTCTTC
NA | TRBJ2-5 | TRBV30 | TRBD1 | CAWRNRGETQYF | TGTGCCTGGAGAAACAGGGGGGAGACCCAGTACTTC
once | TRBJ2-2 | TRBV24-1 | NA | CATRQSGYTGELFF | TGTGCCACCAGACAGTCGGGATACACCGGGGAGCTGTTTTTT
NA | TRBJ2-2 | TRBV3-1/TRBV3-2 | NA | CASSQGVQGSGNTGELFF | TGTGCCAGCAGCCAAGGAGTCCAGGGGTCGGGGAACACCGGGGAGCTGTTTTTT
NA | TRBJ1-2 | TRBV5-4 | TRBD1 | CASSLAHQGDNYGYTF | TGTGCCAGCAGCTTGGCCCACCAGGGGGATAACTATGGCTACACCTTC
NA | TRBJ2-7 | TRBV29-1 | TRBD2 | CSAISTSGSSYEQYF | TGCAGCGCAATATCGACTAGCGGGAGCTCCTACGAGCAGTACTTC
NA | TRBJ1-2 | TRBV2 | NA | CAYWGQLGYTF | TGTGCCTACTGGGGGCAACTCGGCTACACCTTC
NA | TRBJ2-7 | TRBV28 | TRBD2 | CASSNRLADYEQYF | TGTGCCAGCAGTAATCGACTAGCGGATTACGAGCAGTACTTC
NA | TRBJ1-5 | TRBV7-9 | NA | CASSRDISNQPQHF | TGTGCCAGCAGCCGGGACATTAGCAATCAGCCCCAGCATTTT
NA | TRBJ1-6 | TRBV5-1 | TRBD1 | CASSGRTGGNSPLHF | TGCGCCAGCAGCGGACGGACAGGAGGGAATTCACCCCTCCACTTT
NA | TRBJ1-6 | TRBV27 | NA | CASSLVFGERSPLHF | TGTGCCAGCAGTTTAGTCTTCGGGGAAAGGTCACCCCTCCACTTT
NA | TRBJ1-5 | TRBV30 | NA | CAWKLGQGYQPQHF | TGTGCCTGGAAGCTAGGTCAGGGGTATCAGCCCCAGCATTTT
NA | TRBJ2-2 | TRBV3-1/TRBV3-2 | NA | CASSQNRERGELFF | TGTGCCAGCAGCCAGAACAGGGAGAGGGGGGAGCTGTTTTTT
NA | TRBJ2-7 | TRBV12-2 | NA | CASRLDRGGGQGGYEQYF | TGTGCAAGTCGCTTAGACCGCGGCGGGGGACAGGGCGGATACGAGCAGTACTTC
NA | TRBJ2-1 | TRBV12-3/TRBV12-4 | NA | CASSLDAYRDKFF | TGTGCCAGCAGTTTAGATGCCTACCGGGATAAGTTCTTC
NA | TRBJ2-1 | TRBV4-2 | TRBD2 | CASSQDLAGAYNEQFF | TGTGCCAGCAGCCAAGATCTCGCGGGAGCCTACAATGAGCAGTTCTTC
NA | TRBJ1-1 | TRBV27 | NA | CASSLSGFTLSAFF | TGTGCCAGCAGTTTGTCAGGGTTTACGCTTTCGGCTTTCTTT